These T cell receptor beta chains were read from a single sample in a study of T cell responses to AZD1222 COVID-19 vaccine. Using immunoSEQ multiplex PCR, the repertoire was profiled, and TCRdb retains in-frame clones only, with some absent. The sample comprises some 200,000 clones, around nine tenths of which are singletons, and less than 4% rests with the top ten. Specimen: peripheral blood, collected 28 days after the second dose of the MenACWY control vaccine. The origin of the receptors is an adult who received the MenACWY meningococcal vaccine as a control. Each CDR3 is given with its conserved first and last residue.

TRBV10-2,TRBJ1-5,CASSKHRQPQHF
TRBV18,TRBJ1-1,CASSPVGGRNTEAFF
TRBV28,TRBJ1-2,CASSSTAYGYTF
TRBV19,TRBJ1-6,CASNPAGNSPLHF
TRBV19,TRBJ2-7,CASSLIPTGVGHEQYF
TRBV19,TRBJ1-2,CAQPGPRLEGYTF
TRBV6-1,TRBJ1-1,CASSDYRDNAEAFF
TRBV7-6,TRBJ2-1,CASSYRTSGRGYNEQFF
TRBV6-2/TRBV6-3,TRBJ2-6,CASSGPSRRSGANVLTF
TRBV11-2,TRBJ1-5,CASSLGGGPQPQHF
TRBV19,TRBJ2-7,CASRVGADDYEQYF
TRBV7-9,TRBJ2-7,CASSPLGGGSWEQYF
TRBV19,TRBJ2-2,CASSMGLRNTGELFF
TRBV4-2,TRBJ2-2,CASSQVTSVDTGELFF
TRBV3-1/TRBV3-2,TRBJ1-6,CASSQLQGANSPLHF
TRBV5-1,TRBJ2-7,CASSFAGARYEQYF
TRBV12-3/TRBV12-4,TRBJ2-7,CASSFLVGEQYF
TRBV10-3,TRBJ1-1,CAISVDRGTEAFF
TRBV5-5,TRBJ1-4,CASSLQGFTTNEKLFF
TRBV5-1,TRBJ2-1,CASSSGTGGPYNEQFF
TRBV6-6,TRBJ1-6,CASSPTDGAGNSPLHF
TRBV9,TRBJ2-3,CASSVVPLREGPTDTQYF
TRBV12-5,TRBJ2-7,CASGLALTGKGEQYF
TRBV19,TRBJ2-1,CASTDGGGPRGEQFF
TRBV19,TRBJ2-3,CASSIVLLADAGSDTQYF
TRBV27,TRBJ1-3,CASSFNVKTGNTIYF
TRBV9,TRBJ2-2,CASIILRERAGELFF
TRBV5-1,TRBJ2-4,CASSAGQINIQYF
TRBV6-6,TRBJ1-1,CASSQFTVVNAEAFF
TRBV6-6,TRBJ2-2,CASTQGLTGSGELFF
TRBV7-3,TRBJ2-1,CASSTNTGLQFF
TRBV6-5,TRBJ1-2,CASSLGGSGYTF
TRBV7-9,TRBJ1-6,CASSPTLTGGRSPLHF
TRBV7-8,TRBJ1-5,CASSLAIASNQPQHF
TRBV29-1,TRBJ2-2,CSARDTGELFF
TRBV3-1/TRBV3-2,TRBJ1-2,CASSPLDIPSYGYTF
TRBV21-1,TRBJ1-3,CASSKIDSGNTIYF
TRBV11-3,TRBJ2-1,CASSLEPRRTSPRDNEQFF
TRBV19,TRBJ1-2,CASKTSSGHSSGGYTF
TRBV7-2,TRBJ2-1,CASSSRESSYNEQFF
TRBV19,TRBJ1-3,CASQRVGNTIYF
TRBV10-1,TRBJ2-1,CASSERERGNNEQFF
TRBV5-5,TRBJ1-1,CASSLQQGFGTEAFF
TRBV3-1/TRBV3-2,TRBJ1-4,CASSESHRVEKLFF
TRBV5-6,TRBJ1-4,CASSLGGFEKLFF
TRBV2,TRBJ2-7,CASRGLGPYEQYF
TRBV28,TRBJ2-1,CASIHPSGSSYNEQFF
TRBV15,TRBJ2-7,CATSYRDEQYF
TRBV18,TRBJ2-3,CASSPGLAEGADTQYF
TRBV18,TRBJ1-2,CASSPSGQDGSDGYTF
TRBV20-1,TRBJ2-1,CSASPLGEQFF
TRBV11-3,TRBJ2-1,CASSRGADRTGEQFF
TRBV29-1,TRBJ2-6,CSVARGGPMSGANVLTF
TRBV2,TRBJ2-7,CASRGGTGASNEQYF
TRBV11-1,TRBJ2-1,CASSLRGMANEQFF
TRBV11-2,TRBJ1-3,CASSLHLGGNTIYF
TRBV11-2,TRBJ2-2,CASSPPGQGFGELFF
TRBV7-9,TRBJ2-5,CASSPPTSGGGETQYF
TRBV9,TRBJ1-5,CASSVVNRVGNQPQHF
TRBV4-1,TRBJ1-3,CASSQVQSSGNTIYF